These 11 T cell receptor beta chains were all obtained from the same sample, sequenced in a study of blood T cell repertoires in COVID-19. The repertoire was sequenced with immunoSEQ multiplex PCR; TCRdb's copy has only in-frame clones and lacks some. The sample includes 200,000 to 300,000 clones, around 83% seen only once; the top ten take 2% to 2.5%. The sample consisted of peripheral blood. These receptors were taken from a man aged 35-49 years who had recovered from COVID-19.

The rearrangement joins TRBV5-1 to TRBJ2-7; 7 bases match TRBD1. The CDR3 is 15 residues long. V lost 3 bases to trimming and J lost 2 bases; unmatched junction nucleotides: 8. CDR1 and CDR2 from the germline V gene are SGHRS and YFSETQ. CDR3: CASSSATGVTYEQYF. CDR3 nucleotide sequence: TGCGCCAGCAGCTCGGCCACAGGGGTGACCTACGAGCAGTACTTC.

This chain joins TRBV11-2 and TRBJ2-1, with D tentatively TRBD2 (6 bases). Germline CDR1 reads SGHAT; CDR2 reads FQNNGV. Deletions cut 1 base from V and 0 bases from J, with 13 bases between. The CDR3 length is 17 residues. The CDR3 here is CASSLVEGVSSYNEQFF. CDR3 nucleotides: TGTGCCAGCAGCTTAGTGGAGGGCGTTAGCTCCTACAATGAGCAGTTCTTC.

CDR3 nucleotide sequence: TGTGCCAGTAGTACCGGACTAGCGGGAGGTCTTGACTACAATGAGCAGTTCTTC. It specifies CASSTGLAGGLDYNEQFF. This chain uses TRBV19 with TRBJ2-1, with TRBD2 matching over 14 bases. The CDR3 is 18 residues long. V gave up 4 bases and J gave up 3 bases; unmatched junction bases: 8. Germline V gene lookup returns CDR1 LNHDA and CDR2 SQIVND (reference sequence).

The rearrangement uses TRBV7-8 and TRBJ2-3; D gene unclear. The V and J ends lost 3 bases and 6 bases respectively, with 16 bases between them. The CDR3 covers 15 residues. Germline CDR1 reads SGHVS; CDR2 reads FQNEAQ. CDR3: CASSFFGGTRDTQYF. The CDR3 DNA sequence: TGTGCCAGCAGCTTTTTCGGCGGTACAAGGGATACGCAGTATTTT.

A remark on this clone: At one boundary the junction diverges from the germline segment, which might be a read error. The V and J genes are TRBV12-3 or TRBV12-4 and TRBJ1-3, with 8 bases lining up with TRBD1. This CDR3 has 12 residues. Here the CDR3 reads CASSPDRATTFF. CDR3 bases: TGTGCCAGCAGTCCGGACAGGGCTACAACATTCTTT.

CDR3 loop: CASSEPDRAGEKLFF. The CDR3, as DNA: TGTGCCAGCAGTGAACCGGACAGAGCCGGGGAAAAACTGTTTTTT. The chain recombines TRBV2 with TRBJ1-4, with D maybe TRBD1 (6 bases). Per the germline V gene, CDR1 is SNHLY and CDR2 is FYNNEI. There are 15 residues in the CDR3. The V gene lost 2 bases and the J gene lost 8 bases, with 15 bases spanning the gap.

V and J are TRBV5-1 and TRBJ2-7; D perhaps matches TRBD1 (6 bases). Germline V gene lookup returns CDR1 SGHRS and CDR2 YFSETQ. The V end was cut by 7 bases, the J end by 2 bases, with 16 bases between. The CDR3 is 14 amino acids. The CDR3: CASVGQGSPYEQYF. CDR3 nucleotide sequence: TGCGCCAGCGTAGGGCAGGGGAGCCCCTACGAGCAGTACTTC.

The CDR3 coding sequence is TGTGCCCCCTCGGGACAGAAAATATTAGCCAAAAACATTCAGTACTTC. Its translation is CAPSGQKILAKNIQYF. The gene calls are TRBV24-1 and TRBJ2-4, with 7 bases lining up with TRBD1. Germline CDR1 reads KGHDR; CDR2 reads SFDVKD. V shed 12 bases and J 0 bases; nucleotides not matched to a gene: 13. The CDR3 has 16 residues.

This clone occurred a few times. This chain connects TRBV27 to TRBJ1-1, with 7 bases fitting TRBD1. With V trimmed by 3 bases and J by 5 bases, 3 bases remained unmatched. Germline V gene sequence: CDR1 MNHEY, CDR2 SMNVEV (reference sequence). The CDR3 extends over 13 amino acids. DNA for the CDR3: TGTGCCAGCAGTTTCCCAGGGGGAACTGAAGCTTTCTTT. Translation gives CASSFPGGTEAFF.

The J gene is TRBJ1-2, the V gene TRBV11-3; 8 nucleotides line up with TRBD1. CDR1 is SGHNT and CDR2 is YENEEA in the germline V gene. V gave up 5 bases and J gave up 2 bases; unmatched junction bases: 4. The CDR3 contains 14 residues. The CDR3 reads CASSVRTGNYGYTF. The DNA for the CDR3 is TGTGCCAGCAGCGTTCGGACAGGGAACTATGGCTACACCTTC. The whole variable domain, filled in from reference TRBV11-3 and TRBJ1-2, reads EAGVVQSPRYKIIEKKQPVAFWCNPISGHNTLYWYLQNLGQGPELLIRYENEEAVDDSQLPKDRFSAERLKGVDSTLKIQPAELGDSAVYLCASSVRTGNYGYTFGSGTRLTVV.

The CDR3 spells CASSFSGGALETQYF. As DNA, the CDR3 is TGTGCCAGCAGTTTTAGCGGGGGGGCCCTGGAGACCCAGTACTTC. The J gene is TRBJ2-5, the V gene TRBV7-2, with 11 bases that match TRBD2. The CDR3 totals 15 residues. The trim removed 6 bases at V and 5 bases at J, leaving 8 bases unmatched. Germline CDR1 SGHTA, CDR2 FQGNSA.